These 18 T cell receptor beta chains originate from one sample sequenced in a study of T cells after yellow fever vaccination. MiXCR, run by TCRdb on the 5' RACE reads, gives a single entry per CDR3 protein. This sample carries about 75,000 distinct CDR3 sequences, around 7.8% of them seen once, and the ten largest clones take 25% to 35%. Sample: CD8+ T cells sorted from PBMCs, taken more than 8 days after the first yellow fever vaccination. The receptors here all came from a man aged 18 to 30 who received the YFV17D yellow fever vaccine.

This clonotype was observed a few times. The V gene is TRBV5-4, the J gene TRBJ2-5; D remains ambiguous. There are 16 residues in the CDR3. Trimming cost V 4 bases and J 0 bases, with 16 bases left between them. The V gene's germline CDR1 is SGHNT and CDR2 YYREEE (reference sequence). The CDR3 coding sequence is TGTGCCAGCAGCCAGGACCTCGCTAGTAACCAAGAGACCCAGTACTTC. Its protein is CASSQDLASNQETQYF.

In its sample, this clonotype was seen many times. The chain has TRBV5-1 and TRBJ2-3; the D gene is possibly TRBD2 (5 bases). The CDR3 runs to 16 residues. With 3 bases removed from V and 5 bases from J, the gap between germline ends came to 19 bases. CDR1 and CDR2 (germline): SGHRS, YFSETQ. The CDR3 nucleotides read TGCGCCAGCAGCTCCCCTTTACTAGAATCGGTAGATACGCAGTATTTT. Its protein is CASSSPLLESVDTQYF. The complete variable domain, with remaining parts taken from reference TRBV5-1 and TRBJ2-3, reads KAGVTQTPRYLIKTRGQQVTLSCSPISGHRSVSWYQQTPGQGLQFLFEYFSETQRNKGNFPGRFSGRQFSNSRSEMNVSTLELGDSALYLCASSSPLLESVDTQYFGPGTRLTVL.

The chain recombines TRBV7-2 with TRBJ1-2, with 9 bases lining up with TRBD1. J was trimmed by 3 bases and V by 2 bases; bases with no gene match: 4. This CDR3 region has 15 residues. The V gene's germline CDR1 is SGHTA and CDR2 FQGNSA. CDR3 loop: CASSLSDRGYYGYTF. Written as DNA, the CDR3 is TGTGCCAGCAGCTTAAGTGACAGGGGGTACTATGGCTACACCTTC.

This clonotype has only a few counts. CDR3 coding DNA: TGTGCCAGCAGTTACTCTCCCCTACTAGCGGGGGGATTGCCGTACAATGAGCAGTTCTTC. Translating gives CASSYSPLLAGGLPYNEQFF. V gene TRBV6-2 or TRBV6-3 combines with J gene TRBJ2-1; the match to TRBD2 covers 12 bases. The J segment lost 4 bases and the V segment lost 0 bases, leaving 13 bases of the junction unmatched. Per the germline V gene, CDR1 is MNHEY and CDR2 is SVGEGT. This CDR3 is 20 amino acids long.

The genes are TRBV12-3 or TRBV12-4 and TRBJ2-2; a possible D gene is TRBD1 (5 bases). The CDR3 has 14 amino acids. V was shortened by 7 bases and J by 4 bases, with 13 bases between the two germline ends. The CDR3 sequence is CASIKWGVTGELFF. The CDR3 region has the DNA TGTGCCAGCATAAAATGGGGCGTCACCGGGGAGCTGTTTTTT.

This clonotype was detected many times. The CDR3 bases are TGCGCCAGCAGCCAATCGACTAGCGGGGGGGAGACCCAGTACTTC. Translated: CASSQSTSGGETQYF. This chain links TRBV4-1 with TRBJ2-5, with TRBD2 identical over 13 bases. Germline lookup yields CDR1 MGHRA and CDR2 YSYEKL. V lost 2 bases to trimming and J lost 5 bases; unmatched junction nucleotides: 2. This CDR3 has 15 amino acids.

This clonotype was seen many times. The chain couples TRBV25-1 to TRBJ1-5, with D possibly being TRBD1 (6 bases). This CDR3 is built from 15 residues. Germline values: CDR1 MGHDK, CDR2 SYGVNS. V lost 0 bases and J lost 3, with 9 bases in between. The CDR3: CASSEYAGDNQPQHF. In DNA, the CDR3 is TGTGCCAGCAGTGAATACGCAGGGGACAATCAGCCCCAGCATTTT.

The gene calls are TRBV9 and TRBJ2-1; 7 bases align to TRBD2. The CDR3 sequence is 16 residues long. V lost 0 bases to trimming and J lost 0 bases; unmatched junction nucleotides: 3. CDR1 is SGDLS, CDR2 YYNGEE, per germline. CDR3 in DNA: TGTGCCAGCAGCGTAGGGGGCGGGAGCTCCTACAATGAGCAGTTCTTC. Protein product: CASSVGGGSSYNEQFF.

This clonotype was seen ten or more times. The rearrangement joins TRBV4-2 to TRBJ2-7; no clear D gene. Germline V gives CDR1 LGHNA, CDR2 YNFKEQ. The CDR3 spans 18 residues. Trimming stripped 3 bases from V and 6 bases from J, with 27 bases between. CDR3 sequence (DNA): TGTGCCAGCAGCCAGACCCGTGGGCAAGCTGCCCCCCTGCCCGAGCAGTACTTC. Encoded protein: CASSQTRGQAAPLPEQYF.

This clonotype was counted many times. The chain combines TRBV7-6 with TRBJ2-7; perhaps TRBD1 as D (6 bases). The V end lost 7 bases, the J end lost 0 bases, and 10 bases lay between the germline ends. The CDR3 loop spans 13 amino acids. From germline, CDR1 is SGHVS and CDR2 FNYEAQ. CDR3 nucleotide sequence: TGTGCCAGCACCACAGGGAGCTCCTACGAGCAGTACTTC. This codes for CASTTGSSYEQYF.

The sample holds many counts of this clonotype. CDR3 sequence: CASSPPGGSSYNEQFF. The CDR3 nucleotides read TGTGCCAGCTCACCCCCCGGGGGTAGCTCCTACAATGAGCAGTTCTTC. The V gene is TRBV18, the J gene TRBJ2-1; D perhaps matches TRBD2 (6 bases). V was shortened by 3 bases and J by 0 bases, with 12 bases between the two germline ends. Germline CDR1 and CDR2: KGHSH and LQKENI. There are 16 residues in the CDR3.

The chain links TRBV18 to TRBJ2-1; no reliable D call. Germline loops: CDR1 KGHSH, CDR2 LQKENI. CDR3 length: 13 amino acids. Trimming took off 2 bases at V and 9 bases at J, with 11 bases between the two ends. The CDR3 is CASSPGPAVEQFF. In DNA form, the CDR3 reads TGTGCCAGCTCACCAGGGCCGGCGGTTGAGCAGTTCTTC.

This clonotype has a count of ten or more. The chain employs TRBV5-1 and TRBJ2-1, with 7 bases matching TRBD1. CDR3 length: 12 amino acids. Per the germline V gene, CDR1 is SGHRS and CDR2 is YFSETQ. V shed 4 bases, J shed 10 bases, and the junction held 5 bases outside the gene matches. The CDR3: CASSDRVDEQFF. CDR3 DNA: TGCGCCAGCAGCGACAGGGTCGACGAGCAGTTCTTC.

The chain couples TRBV29-1 to TRBJ1-2, with a possible D match to TRBD1 (5 bases). The V and J ends lost 0 bases and 10 bases respectively, with 12 bases between them. Germline V gene data show CDR1 as SQVTM and CDR2 as ANQGSEA. This CDR3 region has 12 residues. CDR3 loop: CSVEDNGGPYTF. CDR3 nucleotide sequence: TGCAGCGTTGAAGATAACGGGGGACCCTACACCTTC.

In its sample, this clonotype was seen a few times. The chain carries TRBV12-3 or TRBV12-4 and TRBJ1-1; D unresolved. V was shortened by 10 bases and J by 4 bases, with 13 bases between the two germline ends. The CDR3 runs to 12 residues. CDR3 nucleotides: TGTGCCACCTGGCGTCTGGGCACTGAAGCTTTCTTT. Amino acid sequence: CATWRLGTEAFF.

The V gene is TRBV11-2, the J gene TRBJ2-7, with 8 bases fitting TRBD2. The CDR3 contains 15 residues. The V segment lost 0 bases and the J segment 3 bases; nucleotides outside the gene matches: 4. Germline CDR1 reads SGHAT; CDR2 reads FQNNGV. CDR3 DNA sequence: TGTGCCAGCAGCTTAGAGCGGGGGGCCTACTACGAGCAGTACGTC. This translates into CASSLERGAYYEQYV.

This clonotype was observed at least ten times. V usage is TRBV5-6 and J usage is TRBJ2-5; 13 bases line up with TRBD2. Germline-derived CDR1 and CDR2 are SGHDT and YYEEEE. The CDR3 runs to 17 residues. V was clipped by 0 bases and J by 1 base; unmatched bases: 3. The CDR3 here is CASSLGGTSGIQETQYF. The CDR3 nucleotides read TGTGCCAGCAGCTTGGGAGGGACTAGCGGGATCCAAGAGACCCAGTACTTC.

This clonotype was detected many times. This CDR3 is CASSLGRHSLTYEQYF. The CDR3 DNA reads TGTGCCAGCAGCTTAGGGAGACACTCCCTGACCTACGAGCAGTACTTC. This chain links TRBV7-9 with TRBJ2-7; D ambiguous. V was cut by 1 base and J by 2 bases, with 15 bases left in between. Germline CDR1 reads SEHNR; CDR2 reads FQNEAQ (reference sequence). The length of the CDR3 is 16 residues.